What follows describes a single TCR beta chain. At least ten counts were recorded for this clonotype. Its antigen target is currently unknown. Per-nucleotide qualities are absent, and no much larger clonotype sits a single base away. Library creation used RT-PCR. Sequencing used an Illumina HiSeq 2500. TCRdb itself trimmed the public reads at Q25 with fastp, ran MiXCR and retained productive beta chains. Each entry merges the rows of one CDR3 protein and shows their most common DNA and genes. The sample has fewer than 550,000 distinct CDR3 sequences on record, about 25% of them singletons. The biggest ten clones account for approximately 2% of the sample. A distance of 9 bases separates the germline ends of V and J, which lose 6 bases and 4 bases respectively. The CDR3 has 12 amino acids, counting the end cysteine and phenylalanine. The retained sequence is limited to the CDR3, 36 bases, with the frame set at the first base. CDR1 and CDR2, per the germline V gene, are SQVTM and ANQGSEA.

The record originates from a study of response to subunit inactivated influenza vaccine (dated by TCRdb to 2017 to 2018). Concerning the study at large: The study used deep quantitative T cell receptor repertoire profiling to track responses to a trivalent subunit inactivated influenza vaccine. Paper-wide results and their limitations: The authors proposed that each seasonal influenza vaccination may bring in only a limited number of new T cells.

The rearranged segments are TRBV29-1 and TRBJ1-4, with TRBD1 as a weak D call on 5 bases. The sequences come from CD4+ T cells sorted from PBMCs, collected 5 to 6 days after vaccination. The source is a middle-aged man who received an inactivated influenza vaccine. Donor details come from another sample of the same person, matched by shared clones. The base sequence is TGCAGCGTCCAGGGAAGTAATGAAAAACTGTTTTTT. Its amino acids are CSVQGSNEKLFF.